This is a list of T cell receptor beta chains from one sample in a study of blood T cell repertoires in COVID-19. The protocol was immunoSEQ multiplex PCR, while the TCRdb copy is restricted to in-frame clones and leaves out a portion. In the table there are tens of thousands of clones, roughly 88% of which are singletons. The specimen sequenced was peripheral blood. These receptors were taken from a man older than 75 with active or convalescent COVID-19. Each CDR3 is given with its conserved first and last residue. Fields, in order: D gene, clone size, J gene, V gene, CDR3 protein, CDR3 DNA. The D gene is left open where the match is weak. Some rows have no size entry. The others give once, few or many, or a class for an expanded clone.

d_call: TRBD2; clone_size: few; j_call: TRBJ2-3; v_call: TRBV5-4; cdr3_aa: CASRPFQGLAGGNTQYF; cdr3_nt: TGTGCCAGCAGGCCCTTCCAGGGACTAGCGGGAGGGAATACGCAGTATTTT
d_call: TRBD2; clone_size: -; j_call: TRBJ2-5; v_call: TRBV19; cdr3_aa: CASSPSPGAGGTQYF; cdr3_nt: TGTGCCAGTAGTCCCTCCCCCGGGGCGGGAGGGACCCAGTACTTC
d_call: TRBD1; clone_size: -; j_call: TRBJ1-1; v_call: TRBV6-5; cdr3_aa: CASTHRGENTEAFF; cdr3_nt: TGTGCCAGCACCCACAGGGGGGAAAACACTGAAGCTTTCTTT
d_call: -; clone_size: -; j_call: TRBJ1-5; v_call: TRBV4-2; cdr3_aa: CASSPRVEVGQPQHF; cdr3_nt: TGTGCCAGCAGCCCGAGAGTGGAGGTGGGCCAGCCCCAGCATTTT
d_call: -; clone_size: -; j_call: TRBJ2-7; v_call: TRBV19; cdr3_aa: CASSIGEGRGYEQYF; cdr3_nt: TGTGCCAGTAGTATAGGGGAAGGCAGGGGCTACGAGCAGTACTTC
d_call: TRBD2; clone_size: -; j_call: TRBJ2-1; v_call: TRBV2; cdr3_aa: CASSVDRTSGGPINNEQFF; cdr3_nt: TGTGCCAGCAGTGTCGATCGCACTAGCGGGGGCCCCATAAACAATGAGCAGTTCTTC
d_call: TRBD1; clone_size: -; j_call: TRBJ2-1; v_call: TRBV29-1; cdr3_aa: CSAVVFETGSSYNEQFF; cdr3_nt: TGCAGCGCCGTAGTGTTCGAGACAGGGAGCTCCTACAATGAGCAGTTCTTC
d_call: TRBD1; clone_size: once; j_call: TRBJ1-5; v_call: TRBV19; cdr3_aa: CASSPGQNQPQHF; cdr3_nt: TGTGCCAGTAGCCCGGGACAGAATCAGCCCCAGCATTTT
d_call: -; clone_size: -; j_call: TRBJ2-7; v_call: TRBV4-1; cdr3_aa: CASSQGLAYEQYF; cdr3_nt: TGCGCCAGCAGCCAAGGACTAGCCTACGAGCAGTACTTC
d_call: -; clone_size: -; j_call: TRBJ2-7; v_call: TRBV5-1; cdr3_aa: CASSLRRGYEQYF; cdr3_nt: TGCGCCAGCAGCTTGAGAAGGGGCTACGAGCAGTACTTC
d_call: TRBD1; clone_size: -; j_call: TRBJ1-6; v_call: TRBV19; cdr3_aa: CASSIQGQGTGYNSPLHF; cdr3_nt: TGTGCCAGTAGTATCCAAGGACAGGGGACGGGCTATAATTCACCCCTCCACTTT